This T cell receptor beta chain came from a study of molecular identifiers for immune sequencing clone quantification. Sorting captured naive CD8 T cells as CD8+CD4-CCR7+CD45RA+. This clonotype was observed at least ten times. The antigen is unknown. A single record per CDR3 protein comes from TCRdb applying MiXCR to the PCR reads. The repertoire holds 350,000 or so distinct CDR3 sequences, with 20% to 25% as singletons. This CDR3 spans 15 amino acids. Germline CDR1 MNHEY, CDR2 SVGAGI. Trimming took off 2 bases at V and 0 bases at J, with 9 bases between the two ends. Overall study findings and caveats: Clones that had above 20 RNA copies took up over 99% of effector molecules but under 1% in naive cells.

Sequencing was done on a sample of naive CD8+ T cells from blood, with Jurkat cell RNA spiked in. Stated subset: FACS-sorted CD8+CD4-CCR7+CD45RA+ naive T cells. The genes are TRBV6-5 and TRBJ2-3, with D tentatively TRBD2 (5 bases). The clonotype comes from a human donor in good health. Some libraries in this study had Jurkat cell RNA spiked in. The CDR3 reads CASSYGRTSTDTQYF. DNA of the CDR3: TGTGCCAGCAGTTACGGGAGAACTAGCACAGATACGCAGTATTTT.